Listed below are T cell receptor beta chains from one sample, sequenced in a study of blood T cells in healthy people across ages. TCRdb used MiXCR to reprocess the 5' RACE reads, holding one entry per CDR3 protein. The sample includes about 1.4 million distinct CDR3 sequences, 59% of them seen just once. Sequenced sample: blood. The receptors shown here come from a man in his late teens or twenties in good health. The CDR3 runs from the conserved cysteine through the conserved F or W. D genes are given only for firm matches. Clone size is given for some rows only: seen once, a few or many times, or a class if the clone is expanded.

abundance: few; j_gene: TRBJ2-7; d_gene: NA; len: 14; v_gene: TRBV5-1; CDR3aa: CASSQGPLIYEQYF; CDR3nt: TGCGCCAGCAGCCAGGGACCCCTGATATACGAGCAGTACTTC
abundance: NA; j_gene: TRBJ2-7; d_gene: TRBD2; len: 18; v_gene: TRBV4-1; CDR3aa: CASSLLAGLAGSSYEQYF; CDR3nt: TGCGCCAGCAGCCTGCTCGCGGGGCTAGCGGGGTCGTCCTACGAGCAGTACTTC
abundance: few; j_gene: TRBJ2-5; d_gene: NA; len: 12; v_gene: TRBV6-1; CDR3aa: CASMYGRETQYF; CDR3nt: TGTGCCAGCATGTACGGGCGAGAGACCCAGTACTTC
abundance: NA; j_gene: TRBJ2-5; d_gene: TRBD1; len: 14; v_gene: TRBV28; CDR3aa: CASSLWDREETQYF; CDR3nt: TGTGCCAGCAGTTTATGGGACAGGGAAGAGACCCAGTACTTC
abundance: NA; j_gene: TRBJ2-7; d_gene: TRBD1; len: 14; v_gene: TRBV20-1; CDR3aa: CSASKQGVFHEQYF; CDR3nt: TGCAGTGCTAGTAAACAGGGGGTCTTCCACGAGCAGTACTTC
abundance: NA; j_gene: TRBJ1-1; d_gene: TRBD1; len: 14; v_gene: TRBV9; CDR3aa: CASSADRVDTEAFF; CDR3nt: TGTGCCAGCAGCGCGGACAGGGTTGACACTGAAGCTTTCTTT
abundance: NA; j_gene: TRBJ2-7; d_gene: NA; len: 12; v_gene: TRBV3-1; CDR3aa: CASGTELYGQYF; CDR3nt: TGTGCCAGCGGAACAGAACTCTACGGGCAGTACTTC
abundance: NA; j_gene: TRBJ2-1; d_gene: NA; len: 16; v_gene: TRBV4-1; CDR3aa: CASSQVLGGWYNEQFF; CDR3nt: TGCGCCAGCAGCCAAGTACTTGGGGGGTGGTACAATGAGCAGTTCTTC
abundance: NA; j_gene: TRBJ2-6; d_gene: NA; len: 16; v_gene: TRBV4-2; CDR3aa: CASSQAVRSGANVLTF; CDR3nt: TGTGCCAGCAGCCAAGCGGTACGCTCTGGGGCCAACGTCCTGACTTTC
abundance: once; j_gene: TRBJ1-3; d_gene: NA; len: 16; v_gene: TRBV7-9; CDR3aa: CASSLGDWTSGNTIYF; CDR3nt: TGTGCCAGCAGCTTAGGGGACTGGACCTCTGGAAACACCATATATTTT
abundance: once; j_gene: TRBJ1-1; d_gene: NA; len: 14; v_gene: TRBV20-1; CDR3aa: CSAKFIGGNTEAFF; CDR3nt: TGCAGTGCTAAGTTCATAGGGGGGAACACTGAAGCTTTCTTT
abundance: NA; j_gene: TRBJ2-5; d_gene: NA; len: 18; v_gene: TRBV7-8; CDR3aa: CASSLAIGGRDREETQYF; CDR3nt: TGTGCCAGCAGCTTAGCGATCGGGGGCCGGGACCGAGAAGAGACCCAGTACTTC
abundance: NA; j_gene: TRBJ2-5; d_gene: TRBD1; len: 15; v_gene: TRBV29-1; CDR3aa: CSVAGTGAPGETQYF; CDR3nt: TGCAGCGTTGCCGGGACAGGGGCACCAGGAGAGACCCAGTACTTC
abundance: NA; j_gene: TRBJ1-5; d_gene: NA; len: 15; v_gene: TRBV7-4; CDR3aa: CASSPRRGNNQPQHF; CDR3nt: TGTGCCAGCAGCCCCCGGAGGGGGAACAATCAGCCCCAGCATTTT
abundance: few; j_gene: TRBJ2-4; d_gene: TRBD2; len: 16; v_gene: TRBV5-1; CDR3aa: CASSSAGSGATNIQYF; CDR3nt: TGCGCCAGCAGTTCGGCGGGTAGCGGGGCCACTAACATTCAGTACTTC
abundance: NA; j_gene: TRBJ2-5; d_gene: NA; len: 17; v_gene: TRBV5-1; CDR3aa: CASSRSGGTPIEETQYF; CDR3nt: TGCGCCAGCAGCAGGTCGGGCGGGACTCCCATCGAAGAGACCCAGTACTTC
abundance: NA; j_gene: TRBJ2-4; d_gene: TRBD2; len: 17; v_gene: TRBV4-1; CDR3aa: CASSQGASGGTKNIQYF; CDR3nt: TGCGCCAGCAGCCAAGGGGCTAGCGGGGGTACCAAAAACATTCAGTACTTC
abundance: few; j_gene: TRBJ2-7; d_gene: NA; len: 15; v_gene: TRBV10-3; CDR3aa: CAIAPVIEPPYEQYF; CDR3nt: TGTGCCATCGCCCCAGTAATAGAACCCCCTTACGAGCAGTACTTC
abundance: NA; j_gene: TRBJ2-1; d_gene: TRBD2; len: 17; v_gene: TRBV2; CDR3aa: CASSETFRGGRQDEQFF; CDR3nt: TGTGCCAGCAGTGAAACCTTCCGAGGCGGGAGGCAGGATGAGCAGTTCTTC
abundance: NA; j_gene: TRBJ1-2; d_gene: TRBD1; len: 16; v_gene: TRBV20-1; CDR3aa: CSAGLWDRGEDYGYTF; CDR3nt: TGCAGTGCTGGCCTTTGGGACAGGGGCGAAGACTATGGCTACACCTTC
abundance: NA; j_gene: TRBJ1-5; d_gene: TRBD1; len: 12; v_gene: TRBV10-3; CDR3aa: CAIGTADQPQHF; CDR3nt: TGTGCCATCGGGACAGCTGATCAGCCCCAGCATTTT
abundance: once; j_gene: TRBJ1-5; d_gene: NA; len: 13; v_gene: TRBV11-2; CDR3aa: CASSLGRTQTQHF; CDR3nt: TGTGCCAGCAGCTTAGGCCGAACCCAAACCCAGCATTTT
abundance: NA; j_gene: TRBJ1-1; d_gene: NA; len: 14; v_gene: TRBV3-1; CDR3aa: CASSQVGGAGEAFF; CDR3nt: TGTGCCAGCAGCCAAGTCGGGGGAGCTGGTGAAGCTTTCTTT
abundance: few; j_gene: TRBJ1-2; d_gene: NA; len: 16; v_gene: TRBV20-1; CDR3aa: CSARDRNRVEIYGYTF; CDR3nt: TGCAGTGCTAGAGATAGAAACAGGGTAGAAATCTATGGCTACACCTTC
abundance: NA; j_gene: TRBJ2-7; d_gene: TRBD1; len: 12; v_gene: TRBV10-3; CDR3aa: CARGDRAYEQYF; CDR3nt: TGTGCCAGGGGGGACAGGGCCTACGAGCAGTACTTC
abundance: few; j_gene: TRBJ2-1; d_gene: NA; len: 9; v_gene: TRBV29-1; CDR3aa: CSVTNEQFF; CDR3nt: TGCAGCGTCACCAATGAGCAGTTCTTC
abundance: once; j_gene: TRBJ2-7; d_gene: NA; len: 14; v_gene: TRBV20-1; CDR3aa: CSDRGRDLGYEQYF; CDR3nt: TGCAGTGATAGAGGCCGGGACTTGGGTTACGAGCAGTACTTC
abundance: NA; j_gene: TRBJ2-5; d_gene: NA; len: 15; v_gene: TRBV7-9; CDR3aa: CASSSWTALQETQYF; CDR3nt: TGTGCCAGCAGCTCTTGGACAGCCCTTCAAGAGACCCAGTACTTC
abundance: NA; j_gene: TRBJ2-1; d_gene: TRBD1; len: 17; v_gene: TRBV7-9; CDR3aa: CASSFSPGQGKGNEQFF; CDR3nt: TGTGCCAGCAGCTTTAGCCCAGGACAGGGGAAAGGCAATGAGCAGTTCTTC
abundance: once; j_gene: TRBJ2-7; d_gene: TRBD2; len: 15; v_gene: TRBV20-1; CDR3aa: CSARAHAAGAYEQYF; CDR3nt: TGCAGTGCTAGAGCCCACGCAGCGGGGGCCTACGAGCAGTACTTC
abundance: NA; j_gene: TRBJ2-7; d_gene: TRBD2; len: 16; v_gene: TRBV27; CDR3aa: CASSFSPGLAGYEQYF; CDR3nt: TGTGCCAGCAGTTTCTCTCCCGGACTAGCGGGGTACGAGCAGTACTTC
abundance: few; j_gene: TRBJ2-7; d_gene: NA; len: 16; v_gene: TRBV14; CDR3aa: CASSHDPKAGSREQYF; CDR3nt: TGTGCCAGCAGCCACGACCCGAAAGCAGGGTCACGGGAGCAGTACTTC
abundance: NA; j_gene: TRBJ2-5; d_gene: NA; len: 15; v_gene: TRBV3-1; CDR3aa: CASSQDWPGSETQYF; CDR3nt: TGTGCCAGCAGCCAAGATTGGCCGGGGTCCGAGACCCAGTACTTC
abundance: once; j_gene: TRBJ2-6; d_gene: TRBD1; len: 16; v_gene: TRBV6-5; CDR3aa: CASSYQTGGGANVLTF; CDR3nt: TGTGCCAGCAGTTACCAGACAGGGGGAGGGGCCAACGTCCTGACTTTC
abundance: NA; j_gene: TRBJ1-2; d_gene: TRBD1; len: 13; v_gene: TRBV2; CDR3aa: CASSNTGAEGYTF; CDR3nt: TGTGCCAGCAGTAATACAGGGGCGGAAGGCTACACCTTC